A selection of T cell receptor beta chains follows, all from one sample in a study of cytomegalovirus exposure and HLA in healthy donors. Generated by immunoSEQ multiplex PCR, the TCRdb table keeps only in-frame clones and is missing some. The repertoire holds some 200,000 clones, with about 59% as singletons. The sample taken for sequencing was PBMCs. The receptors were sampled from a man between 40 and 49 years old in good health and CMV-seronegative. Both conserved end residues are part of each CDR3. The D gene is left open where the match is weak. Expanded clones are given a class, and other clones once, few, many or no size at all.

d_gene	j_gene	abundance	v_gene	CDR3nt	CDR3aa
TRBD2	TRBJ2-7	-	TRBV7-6	TGTGCCAGCAGCTTAGAGGGGGAGGGAGGGACTAGCGGAACCTACGAGCAGTACTTC	CASSLEGEGGTSGTYEQYF
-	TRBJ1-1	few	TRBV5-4	TGTGCCAGCAGCTTTGGGCCCCGCACTGAAGCTTTCTTT	CASSFGPRTEAFF
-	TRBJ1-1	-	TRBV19	TGTGCCAGTAGTACCCGGGACACCATGAACACTGAAGCTTTCTTT	CASSTRDTMNTEAFF
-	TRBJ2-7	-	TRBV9	TGTGCCAGCAGCGTAGGAACAGGGATGGCCTACGAGCAGTACTTC	CASSVGTGMAYEQYF
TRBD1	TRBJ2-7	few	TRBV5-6	TGTGCCAGCAGCTTACGGGGACAGATCTCCTACGAGCAGTACTTC	CASSLRGQISYEQYF
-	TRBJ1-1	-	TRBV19	TGTGCCAGTAGTCGACAGACTGAAGCTTTCTTT	CASSRQTEAFF
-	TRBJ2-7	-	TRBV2	TGTGCCAGCAATCCCCTCGGGTTTTACGAGCAGTACTTC	CASNPLGFYEQYF
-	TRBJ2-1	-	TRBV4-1	TGCGCCAGCAGCCAGTCTAGCGTGTACAATGAGCAGTTCTTC	CASSQSSVYNEQFF
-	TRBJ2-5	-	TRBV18	TGTGCCAGCTCACCTCCCGTTCAAGAGACCCAGTACTTC	CASSPPVQETQYF
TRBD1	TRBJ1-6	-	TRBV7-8	TGCGCAGGGGGCGACTATAATTCACCCCTCCACTTT	CAGGDYNSPLHF
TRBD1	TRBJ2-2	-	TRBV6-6	TGTGCCAGCAGTTACTCGTCAGGGGGCGATGGCGGGGAGCTGTTTTTT	CASSYSSGGDGGELFF
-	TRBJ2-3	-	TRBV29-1	TGCAGCGTTCGCGCGGGGCGGGGAGATACGCAGTATTTT	CSVRAGRGDTQYF
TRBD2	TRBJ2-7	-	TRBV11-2	TGTGCCAGCAGCAATCTCCTTAGCGGGAGCTCCTACGAGCAGTACTTC	CASSNLLSGSSYEQYF
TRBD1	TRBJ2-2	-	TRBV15	TGTGCCACCAGCAGGGGACAGGGCATCGTCACCGGGGAGCTGTTTTTT	CATSRGQGIVTGELFF